This paragraph covers one T cell receptor (beta chain) sequence. The template for TCR beta VDJ and CDR3 sequence profiling was genomic DNA. TCRdb re-analysed the reads in MiXCR, keeping a single row per CDR3 protein. The sample holds a few hundred thousand distinct CDR3 sequences, 30% to 35% seen once. This entry is derived from a study of CD8+CD57+ T cells in acquired aplastic anemia. Study-level background: On average, healthy donors gave approximately 9.9 million reads for CD4+ cells.

This CDR3 comprises 15 residues. CDR1 is MNHNS and CDR2 is SASEGT in the germline V gene. V gave up 4 bases and J gave up 10 bases; unmatched junction bases: 7. The receptor comes from a human donor in good health, serving as a control. The sequenced material came from sorted CD4+, CD8+, or CD8+CD57+ T cells (not recorded which) from PBMCs. This chain links TRBV6-1 with TRBJ2-1; 13 bases fit TRBD2. CDR3 in amino acids: CASSGGGLAGREQFF. CDR3 coding DNA: TGTGCCAGCAGTGGAGGGGGACTAGCGGGGAGAGAGCAGTTCTTC.